A single sample is the source of the 25 T cell receptor beta chains below, sequenced in a study of T cell repertoires in cytomegalovirus infection. Using its own MiXCR run on the reads, TCRdb lists one record per CDR3 protein. The sample lists hundreds of thousands of distinct CDR3 sequences, around a tenth occurring once. What was sequenced was PBMCs. Every receptor here comes from a human donor in good health (CMV status not recorded). Some clones in this sample may be carry-over from other donors' samples.

This clonotype turned up a few times. The rearrangement uses TRBV5-8 and TRBJ1-2; 8 bases match TRBD1. V shed 2 bases and J 4 bases; nucleotides not matched to a gene: 10. Germline V gene lookup returns CDR1 SGHTS and CDR2 YDEGEE. This CDR3 is 16 amino acids long. The CDR3 loop reads CASSFLIDRGTYGYTF. The DNA of the CDR3 is TGTGCCAGCAGCTTTCTCATAGACAGGGGTACCTATGGCTACACCTTC.

This clonotype was found many times. The V call is TRBV6-5, the J call TRBJ1-1; possible D gene TRBD1, 6 bases. This CDR3 has 16 amino acids. Germline V CDR1 and CDR2: MNHEY, SVGAGI. V was clipped by 2 bases and J by 5 bases, with 18 bases between them. CDR3 nucleotides: TGTGCCAGCAGTTACCCTCCAGGGGCAGGGGAAACTGAAGCTTTCTTT. Amino acid sequence: CASSYPPGAGETEAFF.

This clonotype was observed many times. This chain links TRBV14 with TRBJ2-7; 10 bases line up with TRBD1. CDR1 is SGHDN, CDR2 FVKESK, per germline. Trimming took 1 base from V and 5 from J; bases not matched to a gene: 5. This CDR3 region has 15 residues. The CDR3 reads CASSQGTGGRHEQYF. The DNA for the CDR3 is TGTGCCAGCAGCCAAGGGACAGGGGGACGCCACGAGCAGTACTTC.

The chain's CDR3 is CASSGGREWNEQFF. DNA for the CDR3: TGTGCCAGCAGTGGCGGGAGAGAGTGGAATGAGCAGTTCTTC. This chain connects TRBV27 to TRBJ2-1, with TRBD2 matching over 7 bases. With 5 bases clipped from V and 7 bases from J, the junction kept 8 bases outside the gene matches. This CDR3 contains 14 residues. Germline V gene lookup returns CDR1 MNHEY and CDR2 SMNVEV (reference sequence).

This chain uses TRBV27 with TRBJ2-3, with 13 bases aligning to TRBD2. J lost 4 bases, V lost 5 bases, and 12 bases had no gene match. Germline CDR1 and CDR2: MNHEY and SMNVEV (reference sequence). CDR3 length: 18 amino acids. This chain's CDR3 is CASSNPRTSGSSSDTQYF. The CDR3 DNA reads TGTGCCAGCAGTAACCCACGGACTAGCGGGAGTAGCTCAGATACGCAGTATTTT.

In its sample, this clonotype was seen many times. The genes are TRBV7-2 and TRBJ2-3, with D perhaps matching TRBD1 (6 bases). Trimming removed 3 bases at V and 3 bases at J, with 10 bases between. The CDR3 spans 14 residues. CDR1 and CDR2 (germline): SGHTA, FQGNSA. CDR3 nucleotide sequence: TGTGCCAGCAGCTTCAGGGGTAGGACAGATACGCAGTATTTT. Its protein product is CASSFRGRTDTQYF.

The chain has TRBV7-4 and TRBJ2-3; possible D gene TRBD1, 6 bases. The CDR3 runs to 14 residues. The germline V and J ends were trimmed by 6 bases and 1 base, with 11 bases remaining between them. Germline CDR1 and CDR2: SGHVT and SQSDAQ. The CDR3 here is CASRIQGRTDTQYF. CDR3 nucleotide sequence: TGTGCCAGCAGGATACAGGGTCGCACAGATACGCAGTATTTT.

The sample holds many counts of this clonotype. CDR3 region: CASSLIACSNQPQHF. The CDR3, as DNA: TGTGCCAGCAGCTTAATTGCGTGTAGCAATCAGCCCCAGCATTTT. The J gene is TRBJ1-5, the V gene TRBV7-6; D is uncertain. This CDR3 spans 15 amino acids. Germline V CDR1 and CDR2: SGHVS, FNYEAQ. V was clipped by 2 bases and J by 0 bases, with 8 bases between them.

This clonotype was seen more than once but under ten times. The DNA for the CDR3 is TGCGCCAGCAGCCAAAGTCAGGAGGGGGATTGGCCCTACGAGCAGTACTTC. It codes for CASSQSQEGDWPYEQYF. The rearrangement uses TRBV4-1 and TRBJ2-7; D tentatively reads TRBD1 or TRBD2 (6 bases each). V was pared by 2 bases and J by 2 bases, with 19 bases between. This CDR3 contains 17 residues. CDR1 MGHRA and CDR2 YSYEKL come from the germline V gene.

In its sample, this clonotype was seen many times. This chain joins TRBV7-9 and TRBJ1-4, with D unresolved. V gave up 5 bases and J gave up 0 bases, with 7 bases separating them. The CDR3 totals 14 residues. Germline loops: CDR1 SEHNR, CDR2 FQNEAQ (reference sequence). CDR3 nucleotide sequence: TGTGCCAGCAGCGTACACGCAACTAATGAAAAACTGTTTTTT. As protein: CASSVHATNEKLFF.

In its sample, this clonotype was seen many times. The chain has TRBV28 and TRBJ1-2, with D possibly TRBD1 on 5 matching bases. The CDR3 is 13 amino acids. The V and J ends lost 6 bases and 5 bases respectively, with 13 bases between them. In germline, CDR1 is MDHEN, CDR2 SYDVKM. The DNA of the CDR3 is TGTGCCAGCAGGTCCGGGACGGTATATGGCTACACCTTC. Translation: CASRSGTVYGYTF.

The V and J genes are TRBV7-2 and TRBJ1-1; 12 bases map to TRBD1. V lost 5 bases and J lost 9; bases outside the gene matches: 7. This CDR3 spans 14 amino acids. From germline, CDR1 is SGHTA and CDR2 FQGNSA. This CDR3 is CASSLRDRGPKAFF. The CDR3 DNA reads as TGTGCCAGCAGCCTACGGGACAGGGGGCCCAAAGCTTTCTTT.

This clonotype came up a few times. This may come from a read error, since a much larger clone is one base off. V and J are TRBV7-9 and TRBJ2-5; 9 positions match TRBD2. The V gene end was trimmed by 4 bases and the J gene end by 3 bases; junction bases not matched to a gene: 0. CDR3 length: 13 residues. Germline CDR1 and CDR2: SEHNR and FQNEAQ (reference sequence). DNA for the CDR3: TGTGCCAGCAGCTCTAGCGGGGAAGAGACCCAGTACTTC. Translated, it gives CASSSSGEETQYF.

This clonotype was seen at least ten times. The chain combines TRBV7-6 with TRBJ2-7; the D gene is possibly TRBD1 (6 bases). Between the trimmed V and J ends, which lost 1 base and 5 bases, there was a span of 21 bases. The length of the CDR3 is 17 residues. The germline CDR1 and CDR2 sequences are SGHVS and FNYEAQ. DNA for the CDR3: TGTGCCAGCAGCTTAGGAAGATCTACAGGGTTTGGCAACGAGCAGTACTTC. Its protein is CASSLGRSTGFGNEQYF. Full variable domain (outside the CDR3, taken from reference TRBV7-6 and TRBJ2-7): GAGVSQSPRYKVTKRGQDVALRCDPISGHVSLYWYRQALGQGPEFLTYFNYEAQQDKSGLPNDRFSAERPEGSISTLTIQRTEQRDSAMYRCASSLGRSTGFGNEQYFGPGTRLTVT.

The chain combines TRBV28 with TRBJ1-1, with 7 bases aligning to TRBD1. The J segment lost 3 bases and the V segment lost 6 bases, leaving 13 bases of the junction unmatched. The V gene's germline CDR1 is MDHEN and CDR2 SYDVKM. This CDR3 is 16 amino acids long. CDR3 DNA sequence: TGTGCCAGCAGACGTACTTTTGACAGGGTGTACACTGAAGCTTTCTTT. It specifies CASRRTFDRVYTEAFF.

This clonotype came up a few times. This chain links TRBV19 with TRBJ2-7; maybe TRBD1 (6 bases). Trimming pared 3 bases from V and 7 bases from J, leaving 19 bases between. The CDR3 sequence is 15 residues long. The V gene's germline CDR1 is LNHDA and CDR2 SQIVND (reference sequence). The CDR3 is CASSISWSRGNEQYF. Written as DNA, the CDR3 is TGTGCCAGTAGTATTAGCTGGAGCAGGGGCAATGAGCAGTACTTC.

This CDR3 is CASSYERSTDTQYF. Written as DNA, the CDR3 is TGTGCCAGCAGTTACGAGCGAAGCACAGATACGCAGTATTTT. V is TRBV6-1 and J is TRBJ2-3; D unresolved. CDR1 is MNHNS, CDR2 SASEGT, per germline. V lost 5 bases and J lost 0, with 9 bases in between. The CDR3 extends over 14 amino acids.

A note on this clonotype: A read error is likely, as this CDR3 ends without the conserved phenylalanine or tryptophan. V gene TRBV19 combines with J gene TRBJ1-5; D is ambiguous. There are 15 residues in the CDR3. The germline gives CDR1 LNHDA, CDR2 SQIVND (reference sequence). Trimming took off 7 bases at V and 4 bases at J, with 17 bases between the two ends. DNA of the CDR3: TGTGCCAGTACCCATTTCCGAGAGAGGAATCAGCCCCAGCATGTT. It translates to CASTHFRERNQPQHV.

V gene TRBV2 combines with J gene TRBJ1-1; 9 bases are shared with TRBD1. The CDR3 consists of 15 residues. The V gene's germline CDR1 is SNHLY and CDR2 FYNNEI. V trimming: 3 bases; J trimming: 6 bases; junction bases outside the gene matches: 8. The CDR3 DNA is TGTGCCAGCAGTGAGCTCCTGACAGGGGGACCTGAAGCTTTCTTT. Its protein product is CASSELLTGGPEAFF.

A few counts support this clonotype. V gene TRBV7-3 combines with J gene TRBJ2-1; D might be TRBD1 (5 bases). V lost 3 bases, J lost 10 bases, and 16 bases lay in between. The germline V gene has CDR1 SGHTA and CDR2 FQGTGA. This CDR3 region has 14 residues. This chain's CDR3 is CASSFGAGKSEQFF. The CDR3 region has the DNA TGTGCCAGCAGCTTTGGGGCAGGGAAGAGCGAGCAGTTCTTC.

J is TRBJ2-2 and V is TRBV30; no reliable D call. Germline V gene lookup returns CDR1 GTSNPN and CDR2 SVGIG (reference sequence). The CDR3 consists of 13 residues. V lost 0 bases, J lost 10 bases, and 12 bases lay in between. Here the CDR3 DNA reads TGTGCCTGGAGTGTACCCCGTCGGCCGGAGCTGTTTTTT. It yields the protein CAWSVPRRPELFF.

This clonotype was observed a few times. The genes are TRBV24-1 and TRBJ2-1, with D possibly being TRBD1 or TRBD2 (6 bases each). With 2 bases removed from V and 9 bases from J, the gap between germline ends came to 19 bases. The V gene's germline CDR1 is KGHDR and CDR2 SFDVKD. The CDR3 has 16 amino acids. For the CDR3, the DNA is TGTGCCACCAGTGATTCCCATAGGGGGGTACAGAGTGAGCAGTTCTTC. It yields the protein CATSDSHRGVQSEQFF.

This clonotype was seen repeatedly, ten times or more. The chain carries TRBV6-1 and TRBJ2-2; 9 bases are a match to TRBD1. The germline V gene encodes CDR1 MNHNS and CDR2 SASEGT. CDR3 length: 16 amino acids. Trimming took 6 bases from V and 1 from J; bases not matched to a gene: 6. Here the CDR3 DNA reads TGTGCCAGCAGGCCAACGGGACAGGGGAACACCGGGGAGCTGTTTTTT. Protein product: CASRPTGQGNTGELFF.

This clonotype was seen a handful of times. The chain joins TRBV7-6 to TRBJ2-7, with 10 bases that match TRBD2. This CDR3 spans 17 amino acids. Germline V gene data show CDR1 as SGHVS and CDR2 as FNYEAQ. V shed 1 base, J shed 6 bases, and the junction held 12 bases outside the gene matches. This CDR3 reads CASSLGVAGGTTGEQYF. The CDR3 nucleotides read TGTGCCAGCAGCTTAGGGGTAGCGGGAGGAACTACCGGCGAGCAGTACTTC.

The chain carries TRBV5-6 and TRBJ2-5; D may correspond to TRBD1 or TRBD2 (5 bases each). The CDR3 runs to 16 residues. With 2 bases removed from V and 2 bases from J, the gap between germline ends came to 16 bases. Germline V CDR1 and CDR2: SGHDT, YYEEEE. CDR3 amino acids: CASSLYSGTQQETQYF. The DNA for the CDR3 is TGTGCCAGCAGCTTATACTCCGGGACCCAACAAGAGACCCAGTACTTC.